Included here is one TCR beta chain sequence, with context. Its specificity is unknown. This entry belongs to a study of T cell repertoires in cytomegalovirus infection. Study-level background: Selected CMV epitopes included recently identified HLA-C-restricted ones as well as well-studied HLA-B-restricted ones. An indication of both CMV infection and matching HLA type came from public TCR beta signatures. Study-wide points: Accumulated public TCR beta family frequency recognized individuals carrying CMV together with the relevant HLA. CMV-specific TCR beta clonotypes restricted by HLA-C were the ones dominating the ex vivo response.

TCRdb independently ran MiXCR on the reads; one entry per CDR3 protein. This sample yields approximately 310,000 distinct CDR3 sequences, of which roughly 25% are seen a single time; more than 10% belongs to the top ten. The CDR3 sequence is 14 residues long. The V and J ends lost 1 base and 1 base respectively, with 10 bases between them. Looked up from germline, CDR1 is SQVTM and CDR2 is ANQGSEA. The chain carries TRBV29-1 and TRBJ1-1; D gene uncertain. The TCR comes from a human donor in good health (CMV status not recorded). Some clones in this sample may be carry-over from other donors' samples. Sample: cultured PBMCs, taken from culture after CMV antigen stimulation. CDR3 protein: CSVEGRFANTEAFF. For the CDR3, the DNA is TGCAGCGTTGAAGGAAGATTCGCGAACACTGAAGCTTTCTTT.